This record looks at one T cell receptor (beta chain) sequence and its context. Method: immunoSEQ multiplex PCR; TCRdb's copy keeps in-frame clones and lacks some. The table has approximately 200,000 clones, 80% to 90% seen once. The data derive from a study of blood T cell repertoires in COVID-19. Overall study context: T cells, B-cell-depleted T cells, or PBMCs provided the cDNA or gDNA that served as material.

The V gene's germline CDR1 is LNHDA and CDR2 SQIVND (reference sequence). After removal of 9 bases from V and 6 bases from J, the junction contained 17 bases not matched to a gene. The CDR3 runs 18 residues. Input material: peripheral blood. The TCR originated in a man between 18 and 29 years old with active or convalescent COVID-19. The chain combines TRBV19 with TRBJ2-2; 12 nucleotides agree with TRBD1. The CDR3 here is CASKEFTGTGGNAGELFF. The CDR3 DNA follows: TGTGCCAGCAAAGAATTTACCGGGACAGGGGGCAATGCCGGGGAGCTGTTTTTT.